Listed here are 10 T cell receptor beta chains from one sample, sequenced in a study of cytomegalovirus exposure and HLA in healthy donors. The PCR made use of 60 Vbeta and 13 Jbeta primers. Sequencing used immunoSEQ multiplex PCR; TCRdb keeps in-frame clones, though not all of them. Here the sample spans 150,000 or so clones, more than 60% being singletons. Specimen: PBMCs. The origin of the receptors is a man aged 25-45 years in good health and CMV-seropositive.

The V call is TRBV6-1, the J call TRBJ1-5; 8 bases map to TRBD1. The germline CDR1 and CDR2 sequences are MNHNS and SASEGT. The V gene end was trimmed by 2 bases and the J gene end by 7 bases; junction bases not matched to a gene: 4. The CDR3 sequence is 14 residues long. The CDR3 protein is CASSEQDRDQPQHF. In DNA, the CDR3 is TGTGCCAGCAGTGAACAGGACAGGGACCAGCCCCAGCATTTT.

This clone was counted only a few times. The rearrangement joins TRBV10-1 to TRBJ2-1; 11 bases map to TRBD2. CDR3 length: 16 residues. Germline V CDR1 and CDR2: WNHNN, SYGVQD (reference sequence). The J segment lost 5 bases and the V segment lost 4 bases, leaving 7 bases of the junction unmatched. CDR3 bases: TGCGCCAGCAGTGCGGCCGGACTAGCGGGTAACAATGAGCAGTTCTTC. Encoded protein: CASSAAGLAGNNEQFF.

V usage is TRBV4-2 and J usage is TRBJ2-7; TRBD2 matches 9 bases. The CDR3 is 15 residues long. The germline V gene has CDR1 LGHNA and CDR2 YNFKEQ. Germline trimming cut 0 bases from V and 4 bases from J; bases unmatched to any gene: 4. The CDR3 nucleotides read TGTGCCAGCAGCCAAGACCTAGCGGGACGATACGAGCAGTACTTC. Translating gives CASSQDLAGRYEQYF.

The chain has TRBV4-2 and TRBJ2-2, with D possibly matching TRBD1 (5 bases). Germline-derived CDR1 and CDR2 are LGHNA and YNFKEQ. V was clipped by 2 bases and J by 4 bases, with 8 bases between them. The length of the CDR3 is 14 residues. The CDR3 DNA reads TGTGCCAGCAGCCAACAGGGTTCCACCGGGGAGCTGTTTTTT. It encodes CASSQQGSTGELFF.

The V call is TRBV14, the J call TRBJ2-7; unclear D gene. The V gene's germline CDR1 is SGHDN and CDR2 FVKESK. The V end lost 4 bases, the J end lost 2 bases, and 9 bases lay between the germline ends. CDR3 size: 13 residues. CDR3 bases: TGTGCCAGCAGCCCAGGTTCAGCCTACGAGCAGTACTTC. Translating it yields CASSPGSAYEQYF.

V and J are TRBV7-9 and TRBJ2-1; TRBD2 matches 11 bases. The trim removed 5 bases at V and 7 bases at J, leaving 7 bases unmatched. The V gene's germline CDR1 is SEHNR and CDR2 FQNEAQ (reference sequence). The CDR3 contains 15 residues. CDR3 residues: CASSKTSGAGNEQFF. The DNA for the CDR3 is TGTGCCAGCAGCAAGACTAGCGGGGCCGGGAATGAGCAGTTCTTC. Complete variable domain (other parts from reference TRBV7-9 and TRBJ2-1): DTGVSQNPRHKITKRGQNVTFRCDPISEHNRLYWYRQTLGQGPEFLTYFQNEAQLEKSRLLSDRFSAERPKGSFSTLEIQRTEQGDSAMYLCASSKTSGAGNEQFFGPGTRLTVL.

This rearrangement joins TRBV10-3 to TRBJ1-1; a weak D match, TRBD1 (5 bases). CDR1 and CDR2 (germline): ENHRY, SYGVKD. The CDR3 totals 12 residues. V was trimmed by 8 bases and J by 5 bases, leaving 12 bases between them. In DNA, the CDR3 is TGTGCCATCTCACAAGGGGATACTGAAGCTTTCTTT. This sequence encodes CAISQGDTEAFF.

The chain links TRBV6-6 to TRBJ1-1; perhaps TRBD1 as D (6 bases). The CDR3 has 14 amino acids. V was shortened by 5 bases and J by 3 bases, with 13 bases between the two germline ends. Germline CDR1 reads MNHNY; CDR2 reads SVGAGI (reference sequence). The CDR3 is CASSLRGLDTEAFF. The CDR3 bases are TGTGCCAGCAGTCTTAGGGGGTTGGACACTGAAGCTTTCTTT.

In this sample, this clone turned up a few times. This chain joins TRBV19 and TRBJ1-2; possibly TRBD1 for D (6 bases). Looked up from germline, CDR1 is LNHDA and CDR2 is SQIVND (reference sequence). The CDR3 totals 14 residues. Trimming took off 7 bases at V and 5 bases at J, with 17 bases between the two ends. The CDR3 protein is CASTEQGKGYGYTF. DNA of the CDR3: TGTGCCAGTACGGAACAGGGAAAAGGGTATGGCTACACCTTC.

V gene TRBV6-1 combines with J gene TRBJ2-1; D is undetermined. Germline CDR1 MNHNS, CDR2 SASEGT. V gave up 1 base and J gave up 10 bases, with 11 bases separating them. The CDR3 contains 13 residues. The CDR3 is CASSEVQLREQFF. The DNA of the CDR3 is TGTGCCAGCAGTGAAGTGCAGTTGAGGGAGCAGTTCTTC.